The rows below give T cell receptor beta chains drawn from one sample of a study of cytomegalovirus exposure and HLA in healthy donors. Only in-frame clones appear in the TCRdb table, and some are missing; sequencing was by immunoSEQ multiplex PCR. The repertoire table contains tens of thousands of clones. Sequences were obtained from PBMCs. The receptor source for this set is a woman between 18 and 29 years old in good health and CMV-seronegative. Both conserved end residues are part of each CDR3. D genes are given only for firm matches.

J gene	D gene	V gene	CDR3 protein	CDR3 DNA
TRBJ1-5	TRBD1	TRBV29-1	CSVGGTGLGQPQHF	TGCAGCGTTGGAGGGACAGGGCTGGGTCAGCCCCAGCATTTT
TRBJ1-1	.	TRBV28	CASSLGGNTEAFF	TGTGCCAGCAGTTTGGGGGGGAACACTGAAGCTTTCTTT
TRBJ2-1	TRBD2	TRBV5-1	CASSLGLASHEQFF	TGCGCCAGCAGCTTGGGACTAGCCAGCCATGAGCAGTTCTTC
TRBJ1-2	TRBD1	TRBV6-5	CASSYSRTGNGYTF	TGTGCCAGCAGTTATTCTCGGACAGGGAATGGCTACACCTTC
TRBJ1-6	.	TRBV15	CATSRGGRVGSPLHF	TGTGCCACCAGCAGAGGAGGGAGGGTAGGTTCACCCCTCCACTTT
TRBJ1-1	.	TRBV1	CTSSQDCSGGSRGDTEAFF	TGCACCAGCAGCCAAGATTGTTCAGGGGGGTCCCGGGGTGACACTGAAGCTTTCTTT
TRBJ2-7	.	TRBV19	CASSLQGSPSYEQYF	TGTGCCAGTAGCCTACAGGGCAGCCCATCCTACGAGCAGTACTTC
TRBJ1-2	TRBD1	TRBV5-1	CASSPGTGDYGYTF	TGCGCCAGCAGCCCCGGGACAGGCGACTATGGCTACACCTTC
TRBJ2-1	TRBD2	TRBV9	CASSASGNYNEQFF	TGTGCCAGCAGCGCTAGCGGGAACTACAATGAGCAGTTCTTC
TRBJ2-4	.	TRBV5-1	CASSPLPSLAKNIQYF	TGCGCCAGCAGCCCTCTCCCGTCCCTAGCCAAAAACATTCAGTACTTC
TRBJ2-1	.	TRBV5-1	CASSFRQSGDEQFF	TGCGCCAGCAGCTTCAGACAGAGTGGGGATGAGCAGTTCTTC
TRBJ2-7	.	TRBV5-1	CASSLVSPSSSYEQYF	TGCGCCAGCAGCTTGGTGAGCCCATCGAGCTCCTACGAGCAGTACTTC
TRBJ1-1	TRBD1	TRBV19	CASARDRGLGNTEAFF	TGTGCCAGCGCACGGGACAGAGGTTTAGGGAACACTGAAGCTTTCTTT
TRBJ2-7	.	TRBV6-1	CASSELGRGSTAEQYF	TGTGCCAGCAGTGAACTGGGCAGGGGAAGCACGGCCGAGCAGTACTTC
TRBJ2-1	.	TRBV18	CASSPPSQGSYNEQFF	TGTGCCAGCTCACCACCTTCACAGGGTTCCTACAATGAGCAGTTCTTC
TRBJ2-7	.	TRBV11-1	CASSPSYEQYF	TGTGCCAGCAGCCCTTCCTACGAGCAGTACTTC
TRBJ2-2	TRBD2	TRBV5-1	CASSAGGPVGELFF	TGCGCCAGCAGTGCGGGGGGGCCCGTCGGGGAGCTGTTTTTT
TRBJ1-1	TRBD1	TRBV18	CASSPTGTGEKAFF	TGTGCCAGCTCACCGACCGGGACAGGGGAAAAAGCTTTCTTT
TRBJ1-1	TRBD1	TRBV5-4	CASRSDRGYTEAFF	TGTGCCAGCAGATCCGACAGGGGGTACACTGAAGCTTTCTTT
TRBJ2-7	TRBD2	TRBV5-4	CASSLGGAGTLLEQYF	TGTGCCAGCAGCTTGGGAGGAGCGGGGACGCTGCTCGAGCAGTACTTC
TRBJ1-2	.	TRBV5-1	CASRPGSLEGYTF	TGCGCCAGCAGACCAGGAAGCCTGGAAGGCTACACCTTC
TRBJ1-2	.	TRBV29-1	CSGNREYGYTF	TGCAGCGGGAACAGGGAATATGGCTACACCTTC
TRBJ2-7	TRBD2	TRBV19	CASSIVSGEGEQYF	TGTGCCAGTAGTATAGTGAGCGGGGAGGGGGAGCAGTACTTC
TRBJ1-5	TRBD1	TRBV2	CASSDGRGLNQPQHF	TGTGCCAGCAGTGACGGCAGGGGGTTGAATCAGCCCCAGCATTTT
TRBJ2-7	.	TRBV7-8	CASSPPLRAGYEQYF	TGTGCCAGCAGCCCCCCCCTCCGGGCGGGTTACGAGCAGTACTTC
TRBJ2-7	.	TRBV7-8	CASSPRDIAYEQYF	TGTGCCAGCAGCCCCCGGGACATAGCCTACGAGCAGTACTTC
TRBJ2-5	.	TRBV28	CASTEEGGRVTQYF	TGTGCCAGCACCGAAGAGGGGGGGCGGGTGACCCAGTACTTC
TRBJ1-1	.	TRBV7-9	CASSLEGVGRAFF	TGTGCCAGCAGCTTGGAGGGAGTGGGACGAGCTTTCTTT
TRBJ1-5	TRBD1	TRBV2	CASSDRAGGSPQHF	TGTGCCAGCAGTGATAGGGCAGGGGGGTCGCCCCAGCATTTT
TRBJ1-1	TRBD1	TRBV28	CASSSWSQGGTEAFF	TGTGCCAGCAGTTCATGGTCCCAGGGGGGAACTGAAGCTTTCTTT
TRBJ1-1	.	TRBV5-1	CASSLGSGTEAFF	TGCGCCAGCAGCTTGGGATCGGGAACTGAAGCTTTCTTT
TRBJ1-3	TRBD1	TRBV6-1	CASSESIPGGQVQVTIYF	TGTGCCAGCAGTGAAAGTATTCCAGGGGGGCAAGTACAGGTCACCATATATTTT
TRBJ2-7	TRBD1	TRBV28	CASSVGQGYEQYF	TGTGCCAGCAGCGTGGGACAGGGGTACGAGCAGTACTTC
TRBJ2-5	TRBD2	TRBV25-1	CASRGGSENQYF	TGTGCCAGCAGGGGCGGGAGCGAGAACCAGTACTTC
TRBJ2-3	.	TRBV4-2	CASSPRSGGQTDTQYF	TGTGCCAGCAGCCCCCGAAGTGGCGGGCAAACAGATACGCAGTATTTT
TRBJ2-2	.	TRBV5-1	CASSLVKGRSNTGELFF	TGCGCCAGCAGCTTGGTAAAGGGGAGGTCGAACACCGGGGAGCTGTTTTTT
TRBJ1-1	.	TRBV28	CASVWAGGSTEAFF	TGTGCCAGCGTCTGGGCGGGGGGGTCCACTGAAGCTTTCTTT
TRBJ2-2	TRBD1	TRBV11-2	CASSFRDRVAGELFF	TGTGCCAGCAGCTTTCGAGACAGGGTAGCCGGGGAGCTGTTTTTT
TRBJ2-2	TRBD2	TRBV19	CASQPGGPWSAGELFF	TGTGCCAGCCAGCCGGGGGGACCCTGGAGCGCCGGGGAGCTGTTTTTT
TRBJ1-5	.	TRBV7-9	CASSPLGGQAGNQPQHF	TGTGCCAGCAGCCCTCTCGGGGGGCAGGCAGGCAATCAGCCCCAGCATTTT
TRBJ1-2	TRBD1	TRBV29-1	CSVRTGGNYGYTF	TGCAGCGTCCGGACAGGGGGCAACTATGGCTACACCTTC
TRBJ1-4	TRBD1	TRBV25-1	CASSEDRDYEKLFF	TGTGCCAGCAGTGAGGACAGGGATTATGAAAAACTGTTTTTT
TRBJ1-5	.	TRBV2	CASSERGSSNQPQHF	TGTGCCAGCAGTGAAAGGGGTTCAAGCAATCAGCCCCAGCATTTT
TRBJ2-1	.	TRBV10-3	CAIGPISNEQFF	TGTGCCATCGGCCCAATTTCCAATGAGCAGTTCTTC
TRBJ2-5	.	TRBV5-1	CASSSVGAGQETQYF	TGCGCCAGCAGCTCGGTGGGGGCGGGCCAAGAGACCCAGTACTTC
TRBJ2-5	.	TRBV5-6	CASSEFPETQYF	TGTGCCAGCAGCGAGTTTCCAGAGACCCAGTACTTC
TRBJ2-1	.	TRBV11-3	CASSLTGGNEQFF	TGTGCCAGCAGCTTAACAGGCGGAAATGAGCAGTTCTTC
TRBJ2-7	.	TRBV6-5	CASSWGQPAGFYEQYF	TGTGCCAGCAGTTGGGGCCAGCCAGCCGGGTTCTACGAGCAGTACTTC
TRBJ1-5	.	TRBV5-6	CASSLGVRATQPQHF	TGTGCCAGCAGCTTGGGGGTGAGGGCTACGCAGCCCCAGCATTTT
TRBJ2-3	.	TRBV25-1	CASSDPRRTTDTQYF	TGTGCCAGCAGTGACCCCAGAAGAACCACAGATACGCAGTATTTT
TRBJ1-4	TRBD1	TRBV11-3	CASSPPPGGEKLFF	TGTGCCAGCAGCCCCCCTCCAGGGGGCGAAAAACTGTTTTTT
TRBJ1-2	.	TRBV15	CATSRDSQGKVNGYTF	TGTGCCACCAGCAGAGATAGCCAGGGAAAGGTCAATGGCTACACCTTC
TRBJ1-2	.	TRBV9	CASSVGLTANYGYTF	TGTGCCAGCAGCGTTGGACTGACGGCAAACTATGGCTACACCTTC
TRBJ2-3	.	TRBV4-2	CASSQKKQYTDTQYF	TGTGCCAGCAGCCAAAAAAAACAGTACACAGATACGCAGTATTTT
TRBJ2-7	TRBD2	TRBV11-2	CASRYTGTSGEQYF	TGTGCCAGCAGGTATACCGGGACTAGCGGCGAGCAGTACTTC
TRBJ2-7	.	TRBV27	CASAITGFSYEQYF	TGTGCCTCAGCGATTACAGGGTTTTCCTACGAGCAGTACTTC
TRBJ2-1	TRBD2	TRBV7-3	CASSLLGTTHNEQFF	TGTGCCAGCAGCTTACTGGGGACTACCCACAATGAGCAGTTCTTC
TRBJ2-7	TRBD1	TRBV5-1	CASSLGTGETYEQYF	TGCGCCAGCAGCTTGGGGACAGGGGAAACCTACGAGCAGTACTTC
TRBJ2-5	.	TRBV5-1	CASSLGGGGETQYF	TGCGCCAGCAGCTTGGGAGGGGGGGGCGAGACCCAGTACTTC